These T cell receptor beta chains were read from a single sample in a study of blood T cell repertoires in COVID-19. Assay: immunoSEQ multiplex PCR; the TCRdb copy retains only in-frame clones and omits some. There are more than 200,000 clones in the sample; 87% occur only once, and 10% to 12% lies in the top ten. What was sequenced was PBMCs or T cells enriched from blood (not recorded which). The receptors come from a man younger than 40 who had recovered from COVID-19. The CDR3 runs from the conserved cysteine through the conserved F or W. D genes are given only for firm matches. The listing skips clone size in some rows; elsewhere it reads once, few, many or a size class.

cdr3_nt	cdr3_aa	d_call	clone_size	j_call	v_call
TGCGCCAGCAGCCGCCGGACAGAGGGATCCGGGGAGCTGTTTTTT	CASSRRTEGSGELFF	-	-	TRBJ2-2	TRBV4-1
TGTGCCACCAGCAGAGTCTCAGGGGGCGCGGGACAGCCCCAGCATTTT	CATSRVSGGAGQPQHF	TRBD1	once	TRBJ1-5	TRBV15
TGTGCCAGCTCACCGGGCGTAAATGAGCAGTTCTTC	CASSPGVNEQFF	-	-	TRBJ2-1	TRBV18
TGTGCCAGCGGTCACAGGACAAATCAGCCCCAGCATTTT	CASGHRTNQPQHF	-	-	TRBJ1-5	TRBV5-6
TGTGCCTGGCAATCTACAGGGGGAGGCCAAGCTTTCTTT	CAWQSTGGGQAFF	TRBD1	-	TRBJ1-1	TRBV30
TGTGCCAGCAGCGGAGGCAGCGGGGGGTACAATGAGCAGTTCTTC	CASSGGSGGYNEQFF	TRBD2	-	TRBJ2-1	TRBV9
TGTGCCAGCAGCCCAAGGACAGGAAGGTCAGATACGCAGTATTTT	CASSPRTGRSDTQYF	TRBD1	once	TRBJ2-3	TRBV7-8
TGTGCCAGCAGCGTAGAGCGCCCCGGGACTAGCGGTTACAATGAGCAGTTCTTC	CASSVERPGTSGYNEQFF	TRBD2	-	TRBJ2-1	TRBV9
TGTGCCAGCAGCGTCCTAGCGGGGGGGCCTTCCTACAATGAGCAGTTCTTC	CASSVLAGGPSYNEQFF	TRBD2	-	TRBJ2-1	TRBV11-2
TGTGCCAGCACCCTCTTCGGCAGCGAGGCTTTCTTT	CASTLFGSEAFF	-	-	TRBJ1-1	TRBV28
TGTGCCAGCAGCTTAAATAGCGGGGGGCGGGATGAGCAGTTCTTC	CASSLNSGGRDEQFF	TRBD2	few	TRBJ2-1	TRBV7-2
TGCGCCAGCAGCCTCGAAGCCGGACTAGTGGGCACAGATACGCAGTATTTT	CASSLEAGLVGTDTQYF	TRBD2	-	TRBJ2-3	TRBV5-1
TGCGCCAGCAGCTTGAACACAGGGGCTTCAGGGGTATTT	CASSLNTGASGVF	TRBD1	-	TRBJ1-4	TRBV5-1
TGTGCCAGTAGCCAGGGGGTGGCCTACAATGAGCAGTTCTTC	CASSQGVAYNEQFF	TRBD1	few	TRBJ2-1	TRBV19
TGTGCCAGCAGCTCAGGGGCCCTGAACACTGAAGCTTTCTTT	CASSSGALNTEAFF	-	-	TRBJ1-1	TRBV7-9
TGTGCCATACAGACAGGGAATCAGCCCCAGCATTTT	CAIQTGNQPQHF	TRBD1	few	TRBJ1-5	TRBV6-5
TGTGCCAGCAGTGATAACAGGGGTCCTCCTTTCAATCAGCCCCAGCATTTT	CASSDNRGPPFNQPQHF	TRBD1	-	TRBJ1-5	TRBV6-1
TGTGCCAGCACGGCCATGCGGGCCCCCTCTGGAAACACCATATATTTT	CASTAMRAPSGNTIYF	-	-	TRBJ1-3	TRBV28
TGTGCCAGCTCGCCGGGACACCTCAATTCACCCCTCCACTTT	CASSPGHLNSPLHF	-	-	TRBJ1-6	TRBV18
TGTGCCAGCAGCCCAGGAAGGTCTGGGGCTCTGAACACTGAAGCTTTCTTT	CASSPGRSGALNTEAFF	-	once	TRBJ1-1	TRBV5-4
TGTGCCAGTAGCTGGGGAGGGGCGAATGAAAAACTGTTTTTT	CASSWGGANEKLFF	-	-	TRBJ1-4	TRBV19
TGTGCCAGCAGCCAAGCTCAGGGTTTTCGGGCTTTCTTT	CASSQAQGFRAFF	-	-	TRBJ1-1	TRBV3-1/TRBV3-2
TGTGCCACCAGTGCGCCAAGGGGGACTAGCGGGAATATTTACAATGAGCAGTTCTTC	CATSAPRGTSGNIYNEQFF	TRBD2	-	TRBJ2-1	TRBV24-1
TGCAGCGTCCAGCGGGGGGACAGCCCTGTCTACGAGCAGTACTTC	CSVQRGDSPVYEQYF	TRBD2	-	TRBJ2-7	TRBV29-1
TGTGCCATTACTCTTAATGAAAATTCACCCCTCCACTTT	CAITLNENSPLHF	-	-	TRBJ1-6	TRBV10-3
TGCGCCAGCAGTGACTGGGGGGTGGAAGAGACCCAGTACTTC	CASSDWGVEETQYF	-	-	TRBJ2-5	TRBV10-1
TGTGCCAGCACCTTAACTCCCGATGGTTCACCCCTCCACTTT	CASTLTPDGSPLHF	-	-	TRBJ1-6	TRBV7-6
TGTGCCAGCAAACGGGGACTGTTCTACGAGCAGTACTTC	CASKRGLFYEQYF	-	-	TRBJ2-7	TRBV12-3/TRBV12-4
TGCGCCAGCAGCTTGGCCGGGAATCAAGAGACCCAGTACTTC	CASSLAGNQETQYF	-	-	TRBJ2-5	TRBV5-1
TGTGCCAGCAGCCGACCATCAGGGGATTATGGCTACACCTTC	CASSRPSGDYGYTF	-	-	TRBJ1-2	TRBV5-4
TGCGCCAGCAGCCCCAGCGGGGGAGCTATCACAGATACGCAGTATTTT	CASSPSGGAITDTQYF	TRBD2	-	TRBJ2-3	TRBV5-1
TGCAGCGTTGATTCGGGGAGTAGCTATGGCTACACCTTC	CSVDSGSSYGYTF	-	-	TRBJ1-2	TRBV29-1
TGCGCCAGCAGCCACGGGGCTAGCGGGATAGCTGGGAACTACTTC	CASSHGASGIAGNYF	TRBD2	-	TRBJ2-7	TRBV4-1
TGTGCCATCAGCTCCGACTACCCCTACGAGCAGTACTTC	CAISSDYPYEQYF	-	-	TRBJ2-7	TRBV10-3
TGCGCCAGCAGCCAAGGCGCAGCGGGGACTGAAGCTTTCTTT	CASSQGAAGTEAFF	-	-	TRBJ1-1	TRBV4-1
TGTGCCACCGCCCTGAGTACTAGTCTAGGCGAGCAGTACTTC	CATALSTSLGEQYF	-	-	TRBJ2-7	TRBV2
TGCGCCAGCAGTGGGACTAGCGGACCCCGTGAGCAGTTCTTC	CASSGTSGPREQFF	TRBD2	-	TRBJ2-1	TRBV10-1
TGTGCCAGTAGTATTAAGAGCTCTCCGAACACCGGGGAGCTGTTTTTT	CASSIKSSPNTGELFF	-	-	TRBJ2-2	TRBV19
TGCGCCAGCAGCTTGGGGGCCCTGTCCTCGAGCTCTGGAAACACCATATATTTT	CASSLGALSSSSGNTIYF	-	-	TRBJ1-3	TRBV5-1
TGTGCCAGCAGCCAAAATGGGGGGGACCGTGGCTACACCTTC	CASSQNGGDRGYTF	-	-	TRBJ1-2	TRBV3-1/TRBV3-2
TGTGCCAGCAGTTATTACTTTGAGTTACGTAACACTGAAGCTTTCTTT	CASSYYFELRNTEAFF	-	few	TRBJ1-1	TRBV6-5
TGTGCCAGCAGCGGGGGTGACAGGGACCCCTGGAGGCAGTACTTC	CASSGGDRDPWRQYF	-	-	TRBJ2-7	TRBV6-5
TGTGCCAGCAGCCCTCTAGGAACCGGGACTACTTCCTACAATGAGCAGTTCTTC	CASSPLGTGTTSYNEQFF	TRBD2	-	TRBJ2-1	TRBV7-2
TGTGCCAGCAGGCGGCAGGGATTTCTTGAAGCTTTCTTT	CASRRQGFLEAFF	-	-	TRBJ1-1	TRBV12-3/TRBV12-4
TGTGCCAGCTCAGAGGGACAATCCTATGGCTACACCTTC	CASSEGQSYGYTF	-	-	TRBJ1-2	TRBV18
TGTGCCAGCAGCGAAGAGAGGGTGCCCTACGAGCAGTACTTC	CASSEERVPYEQYF	-	once	TRBJ2-7	TRBV2
TGTGCCAGTAGTTTAAGCCTTACGGGACTAGCGGGTACCTACGAGCAGTACTTC	CASSLSLTGLAGTYEQYF	TRBD2	-	TRBJ2-7	TRBV19
TGTGCCAGCAGCACCCGACTGGGTAACGAGCAGTACTTC	CASSTRLGNEQYF	-	-	TRBJ2-7	TRBV9
TGTGCCAGTAGTACGCTGAAAACGGGGGGCACTGAAGCTTTCTTT	CASSTLKTGGTEAFF	-	-	TRBJ1-1	TRBV19
TGTGCCAGCAGCCCCTGGGACAGGGCTGATACGCAGTATTTT	CASSPWDRADTQYF	TRBD1	-	TRBJ2-3	TRBV5-4
TGTGCCAGCCTCCCGGACAGCCGACCCTACGAGCAGTACTTC	CASLPDSRPYEQYF	-	-	TRBJ2-7	TRBV18